A single sample is the source of the 28 T cell receptor beta chains below, sequenced in a study of T cells in Graves' hyperthyroidism and ophthalmopathy. Amplification of TCR beta CDR3 regions used RNA as the template. During a first-round RT-PCR of the TCR CDR3, the HTBI primer set was used. In TCRdb, the multiplex PCR reads were re-called with MiXCR into one record per CDR3 protein. The sample lists over 350,000 distinct CDR3 sequences; roughly 14% were seen once. Sequencing was done on a sample of blood. Source of these receptors: a man between 18 and 29 years old with Graves' ophthalmopathy.

Many counts were recorded for this clonotype. The chain combines TRBV2 with TRBJ1-1; a weak D match, TRBD1 (5 bases). The CDR3 extends over 15 amino acids. The V gene's germline CDR1 is SNHLY and CDR2 FYNNEI. Trimming left V 2 bases short and J 0 bases short, with 10 bases between. The CDR3 here is CASSETQGMNTEAFF. The CDR3 nucleotides read TGTGCCAGCAGTGAAACTCAGGGAATGAACACTGAAGCTTTCTTT.

The chain has TRBV11-3 and TRBJ2-3, with D tentatively TRBD1 or TRBD2 (6 bases each). The length of the CDR3 is 13 residues. Trimming stripped 8 bases from V and 1 base from J, with 10 bases between. In germline, CDR1 is SGHNT, CDR2 YENEEA. The CDR3 DNA sequence: TGTGCCAGCGCGAGGGGGGGCACAGATACGCAGTATTTT. The encoded protein is CASARGGTDTQYF.

There are many counts of this clonotype. V usage is TRBV20-1 and J usage is TRBJ2-5; 7 bases line up with TRBD1. The V gene end was trimmed by 6 bases and the J gene end by 8 bases; junction bases not matched to a gene: 12. Per the germline V gene, CDR1 is DFQATT and CDR2 is SNEGSKA (reference sequence). The CDR3 totals 13 residues. The CDR3 DNA reads as TGCAGTGCGTGGGACAGACCCGGTAATACCCAGTACTTC. Translating gives CSAWDRPGNTQYF.

This clonotype appeared many times. The chain recombines TRBV30 with TRBJ1-5; D is perhaps TRBD1 (5 bases). The CDR3 sequence is 13 residues long. Deletions cut 2 bases from V and 7 bases from J, with 12 bases between. From germline, CDR1 is GTSNPN and CDR2 SVGIG (reference sequence). CDR3 coding DNA: TGTGCCTGGAGTAAAGGGAAGGGGCAGCCCCAGCATTTT. It specifies CAWSKGKGQPQHF.

The chain has TRBV2 and TRBJ2-5, with a tentative D call TRBD2 (5 bases). V was cut by 7 bases and J by 1 base, with 25 bases left in between. Germline values: CDR1 SNHLY, CDR2 FYNNEI. CDR3 size: 18 residues. The CDR3: CASNIRGSSVLSQETQYF. In nucleotides, the CDR3 is TGTGCCAGCAATATAAGAGGGAGCTCGGTCTTGTCCCAAGAGACCCAGTACTTC. Together with reference TRBV2 and TRBJ2-5, the CDR3 gives the full variable domain: EPEVTQTPSHQVTQMGQEVILRCVPISNHLYFYWYRQILGQKVEFLVSFYNNEISEKSEIFDDQFSVERPDGSNFTLKIRSTKLEDSAMYFCASNIRGSSVLSQETQYFGPGTRLLVL.

Ten or more counts support this clonotype. The chain joins TRBV3-1 to TRBJ1-5; 7 nucleotides agree with TRBD1. With V trimmed by 3 bases and J by 5 bases, 7 bases remained unmatched. Germline V gene sequence: CDR1 LGHDT, CDR2 YNNKEL (reference sequence). The CDR3 runs to 15 residues. The CDR3 loop reads CASSHGTEIHQPQHF. The DNA of the CDR3 is TGTGCCAGCAGCCATGGGACAGAGATCCATCAGCCCCAGCATTTT. Drawing the rest from reference TRBV3-1 and TRBJ1-5, the complete variable domain is DTAVSQTPKYLVTQMGNDKSIKCEQNLGHDTMYWYKQDSKKFLKIMFSYNNKELIINETVPNRFSPKSPDKAHLNLHINSLELGDSAVYFCASSHGTEIHQPQHFGDGTRLSIL.

This clonotype occurred many times. This chain connects TRBV2 to TRBJ1-1, with 8 bases lining up with TRBD1. V shed 6 bases and J 5 bases; nucleotides not matched to a gene: 8. The germline V gene encodes CDR1 SNHLY and CDR2 FYNNEI. This CDR3 region has 14 residues. The chain's CDR3 is CASRLGQGRTEAFF. The DNA of the CDR3 is TGTGCCAGCAGACTCGGACAGGGTAGGACTGAAGCTTTCTTT.

This clonotype was recorded at least ten times. The chain recombines TRBV5-8 with TRBJ1-1; possibly TRBD1 for D (6 bases). The V end was cut by 0 bases, the J end by 0 bases, with 12 bases between. The CDR3 runs 16 residues. CDR1 SGHTS and CDR2 YDEGEE come from the germline V gene. The CDR3 DNA sequence: TGTGCCAGCAGCTTGGTGTTCGGACAGATGAACACTGAAGCTTTCTTT. As protein: CASSLVFGQMNTEAFF.

This clonotype was detected many times. The chain links TRBV5-1 to TRBJ1-4; D ambiguous. The CDR3 consists of 15 residues. In germline, CDR1 is SGHRS, CDR2 YFSETQ. Trimming removed 7 bases from V and 2 bases from J, with 15 bases in between. CDR3 loop: CASCSRPGTNEKLFF. The CDR3 DNA is TGCGCCAGCTGTTCGCGCCCGGGTACTAATGAAAAACTGTTTTTT.

This clonotype was seen many times. J is TRBJ1-6 and V is TRBV7-2, with a weak D call TRBD1 (6 bases). CDR1 is SGHTA and CDR2 is FQGNSA in the germline V gene. This CDR3 contains 15 residues. Trimming removed 0 bases from V and 10 bases from J, with 13 bases in between. DNA of the CDR3: TGTGCCAGCAGCTTAGCGAGGGGGGGAGGATCACCCCTCCACTTT. It is translated as CASSLARGGGSPLHF.

A few counts support this clonotype. V usage is TRBV4-2 and J usage is TRBJ1-3; 7 bases fit TRBD1. Germline trimming cut 3 bases from V and 6 bases from J; bases unmatched to any gene: 5. CDR3 length: 14 residues. The germline CDR1 and CDR2 sequences are LGHNA and YNFKEQ. The CDR3 region is CASSQGQRENTIYF. CDR3 coding DNA: TGTGCCAGCAGCCAGGGACAGCGAGAAAACACCATATATTTT.

The sample holds many counts of this clonotype. The V and J genes are TRBV3-1 and TRBJ2-3; D might be TRBD2 (5 bases). Germline CDR1 LGHDT, CDR2 YNNKEL (reference sequence). The CDR3 length is 18 residues. With 0 bases removed from V and 3 bases from J, the gap between germline ends came to 19 bases. Here the CDR3 reads CASSQDGSSWSGTDTQYF. CDR3 DNA: TGTGCCAGCAGCCAAGACGGTTCTAGTTGGAGCGGAACAGATACGCAGTATTTT.

This clonotype occurred many times. V is TRBV11-3 and J is TRBJ2-5; D is unresolved. The V and J ends lost 0 bases and 5 bases respectively, with 7 bases between them. CDR1 and CDR2 from the germline V gene are SGHNT and YENEEA. This CDR3 comprises 13 residues. CDR3 amino acids: CASSLEGPETQYF. The CDR3 DNA reads TGTGCCAGCAGCTTAGAGGGCCCTGAGACCCAGTACTTC.

This clonotype was observed many times. The chain employs TRBV5-1 and TRBJ1-2, with unresolved D. The CDR3 length is 15 residues. V lost 1 base and J lost 6, with 16 bases in between. From germline, CDR1 is SGHRS and CDR2 YFSETQ. CDR3 DNA sequence: TGCGCCAGCAGCTTGTTAGTCGGCGGTGAGGATGGCTACACCTTC. Its translation is CASSLLVGGEDGYTF.

This clonotype was detected many times. The chain combines TRBV27 with TRBJ1-2, with 10 bases lining up with TRBD1. J lost 7 bases, V lost 3 bases, and 5 bases had no gene match. The CDR3 extends over 14 amino acids. CDR1 and CDR2 (germline): MNHEY, SMNVEV (reference sequence). The CDR3: CASSFGTGVLGYTF. The CDR3 nucleotides are TGTGCCAGCAGTTTCGGGACAGGGGTCCTTGGCTACACCTTC.

In this sample, this clonotype turned up many times. CDR3 sequence: CASSQRDPVTGELFF. In DNA, the CDR3 is TGTGCCAGCAGCCAACGAGACCCGGTCACCGGGGAGCTGTTTTTT. This chain uses TRBV3-1 with TRBJ2-2; D is ambiguous. In germline, CDR1 is LGHDT, CDR2 YNNKEL (reference sequence). This CDR3 comprises 15 residues. The V end was cut by 2 bases, the J end by 4 bases, with 11 bases between.

This clonotype was detected ten times or more. J is TRBJ2-7 and V is TRBV4-1; D uncertain. Between the trimmed V and J ends, which lost 3 bases and 2 bases, there was a span of 23 bases. CDR3 length equals 18 residues. Germline V gene sequence: CDR1 MGHRA, CDR2 YSYEKL. The CDR3 DNA is TGCGCCAGCAGCCATCCCTGGTCCAGGCCAGTTCCCCCCTACGAGCAGTACTTC. Its translation: CASSHPWSRPVPPYEQYF.

The chain has TRBV4-1 and TRBJ2-1; 9 nucleotides line up with TRBD2. CDR3 length equals 16 residues. Germline trimming cut 0 bases from V and 8 bases from J; bases unmatched to any gene: 8. Germline CDR1 and CDR2: MGHRA and YSYEKL. CDR3: CASSQDGRGGSHEQFF. DNA of the CDR3: TGCGCCAGCAGCCAAGATGGGCGGGGGGGGAGCCATGAGCAGTTCTTC.

There are many counts of this clonotype. The chain couples TRBV15 to TRBJ1-2; D is uncertain. CDR3 length equals 15 residues. Trimming removed 5 bases at V and 4 bases at J, with 17 bases between. CDR1 is LNHNV, CDR2 YYDKDF, per germline (reference sequence). CDR3 sequence: CATSDQRLRLYGYTF. CDR3 in DNA: TGTGCCACCAGCGATCAGAGATTGCGGCTCTATGGCTACACCTTC.

In its sample, this clonotype was seen many times. In DNA, the CDR3 is TGTGCCAGCAGCTTTGCCGGGACAGGCACCAAAAACATTCAGTACTTC. Protein sequence: CASSFAGTGTKNIQYF. The V and J genes are TRBV7-9 and TRBJ2-4, with TRBD1 matching over 8 bases. The CDR3 extends over 16 amino acids. Germline lookup yields CDR1 SEHNR and CDR2 FQNEAQ (reference sequence). Trimming at V came to 3 bases and at J to 2 bases, leaving 6 bases not matched to a gene.

In this sample, this clonotype turned up many times. The CDR3 loop reads CASSLSRGAQDTQYF. CDR3 sequence (DNA): TGTGCCAGCAGTTTAAGTAGGGGGGCCCAAGATACGCAGTATTTT. V is TRBV12-3 or TRBV12-4 and J is TRBJ2-3; D is perhaps TRBD1 or TRBD2 (6 bases each). Trimming left V 2 bases short and J 5 bases short, with 14 bases between. CDR3 size: 15 residues.

This clonotype was seen a few times. The genes are TRBV27 and TRBJ1-4; 7 bases are shared with TRBD1. With 7 bases clipped from V and 5 bases from J, the junction kept 7 bases outside the gene matches. There are 14 residues in the CDR3. Germline lookup yields CDR1 MNHEY and CDR2 SMNVEV (reference sequence). CDR3 in DNA: TGTGCCAGCACCACTGGCAGGGGGAATGAAAAACTGTTTTTT. It translates to CASTTGRGNEKLFF.

This clonotype was found many times. J is TRBJ2-3 and V is TRBV11-3; no firm D call. V lost 5 bases and J 4 bases, leaving 19 bases between the germline ends. CDR3 length equals 16 residues. Per germline, CDR1 SGHNT and CDR2 YENEEA. CDR3 sequence: CASSDTGPPSADTQYF. CDR3 nucleotides: TGTGCCAGCAGCGACACCGGGCCCCCGAGCGCAGATACGCAGTATTTT.

This clonotype was seen ten or more times. The chain links TRBV3-1 to TRBJ2-1; 8 bases line up with TRBD2. The CDR3 totals 17 residues. Germline values: CDR1 LGHDT, CDR2 YNNKEL (reference sequence). V shed 4 bases, J shed 9 bases, and the junction held 17 bases outside the gene matches. In DNA form, the CDR3 reads TGTGCCAGCAGCCGAAAGGTGGGTTTTGGGACTAGAGGTGAGCAGTTCTTC. It specifies CASSRKVGFGTRGEQFF.

This clonotype was seen ten or more times. This sequence joins TRBV4-1 and TRBJ1-1; D uncertain. CDR3 length: 14 amino acids. The V end was cut by 2 bases, the J end by 1 base, with 8 bases between. CDR1 is MGHRA, CDR2 YSYEKL, per germline. For the CDR3, the DNA is TGCGCCAGCAGCCAACTCTTCCAGAACACTGAAGCTTTCTTT. This gives the protein CASSQLFQNTEAFF.

V and J are TRBV5-5 and TRBJ2-7; TRBD1 matches at 8 bases. Germline lookup yields CDR1 SGHKS and CDR2 YYEKEE (reference sequence). The CDR3 sequence is 16 residues long. V lost 0 bases, J lost 2 bases, and 7 bases stayed unmatched. DNA of the CDR3: TGTGCCAGCAGCTTGGGCCCGGGACAGGTCACCTACGAGCAGTACTTC. This translates into CASSLGPGQVTYEQYF.

The rearrangement uses TRBV2 and TRBJ2-5; D not resolved. The CDR3 sequence is 16 residues long. The germline V and J ends were trimmed by 5 bases and 0 bases, with 16 bases remaining between them. CDR1 is SNHLY and CDR2 is FYNNEI in the germline V gene. The CDR3 is CASSPPPGFYQETQYF. The CDR3 DNA reads TGTGCCAGCAGTCCCCCCCCAGGTTTCTACCAAGAGACCCAGTACTTC. Full variable domain (rest looked up from reference TRBV2 and TRBJ2-5): EPEVTQTPSHQVTQMGQEVILRCVPISNHLYFYWYRQILGQKVEFLVSFYNNEISEKSEIFDDQFSVERPDGSNFTLKIRSTKLEDSAMYFCASSPPPGFYQETQYFGPGTRLLVL.

Points on this clonotype: A single base separates this from a much larger clone, so it may be a read error. The chain has TRBV13 and TRBJ1-6; TRBD1 is a possible D gene (5 bases). The CDR3 extends over 15 amino acids. V lost 1 base and J lost 7, with 11 bases in between. The V gene's germline CDR1 is PRHDT and CDR2 FYEKMQ (reference sequence). In nucleotides, the CDR3 is TGTGCCAGCAGCTTAGAAGGGGTTCAAAATTCACCCCTCCACTTT. It translates to CASSLEGVQNSPLHF. Complete variable domain (other parts from reference TRBV13 and TRBJ1-6): AAGVIQSPRHLIKEKRETATLKCYPIPRHDTVYWYQQGPGQDPQFLISFYEKMQSDKGSIPDRFSAQQFSDYHSELNMSSLELGDSALYFCASSLEGVQNSPLHFGNGTRLTVT.